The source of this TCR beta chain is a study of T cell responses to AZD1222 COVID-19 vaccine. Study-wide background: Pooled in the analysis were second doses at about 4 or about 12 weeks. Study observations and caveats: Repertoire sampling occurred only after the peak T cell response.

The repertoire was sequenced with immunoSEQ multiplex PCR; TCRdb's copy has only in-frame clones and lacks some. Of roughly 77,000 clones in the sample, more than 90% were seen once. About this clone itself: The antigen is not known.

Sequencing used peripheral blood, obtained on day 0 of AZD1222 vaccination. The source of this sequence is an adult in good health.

The CDR3 coding sequence is TGTGCCACCAGCAGGGAGTGGGACAGGGTCGGCTACACCTTC. Encoded protein: CATSREWDRVGYTF. The chain links TRBV15 to TRBJ1-2; TRBD1 matches 9 bases. The CDR3 runs to 14 residues. Germline CDR1 reads LNHNV; CDR2 reads YYDKDF (reference sequence). The ends lost 3 bases at V and 8 bases at J; junction bases unmatched: 7.